The next 10 T cell receptor beta chains were all read from a single sample in a study of human T cells and chemical hapten exposure. TCRdb itself ran the RACE reads through MiXCR, one entry per CDR3 protein. Among about 65,000 distinct CDR3 sequences, roughly 6.6% were seen once, and the ten largest hold 3.4%. Time point defined: healthy volunteer bleed at 6 weeks. It was unfractionated whole blood from which total RNA was extracted. Material for sequencing was whole blood. Every receptor here comes from a female donor in good health. Some clones in this sample may be carry-over from other donors' samples.

This clonotype was seen a handful of times. Relative to the germline gene, one junction end is altered; a read error may explain this. The chain employs TRBV4-2 and TRBJ2-1; D unresolved. This CDR3 is 15 amino acids long. The germline CDR1 and CDR2 sequences are LGHNA and YNFKEQ. In nucleotides, the CDR3 is TGTGCCAGCAGCCAAGGATCCGGGTCCTTCAATGAGCAGTTCTTC. Residues: CASSQGSGSFNEQFF.

This clonotype was detected many times. The V call is TRBV29-1, the J call TRBJ1-1; D perhaps matches TRBD1 (5 bases). The length of the CDR3 is 14 residues. Trimming removed 0 bases from V and 4 bases from J, with 12 bases in between. CDR1 is SQVTM, CDR2 ANQGSEA, per germline. CDR3 amino acids: CSVEDTQGATEAFF. The CDR3 DNA sequence: TGCAGCGTTGAAGATACGCAGGGCGCCACTGAAGCTTTCTTT.

The chain uses TRBV27 and TRBJ2-5, with 7 bases that match TRBD1. Trimming at V came to 7 bases and at J to 2 bases, leaving 10 bases not matched to a gene. Germline V gene lookup returns CDR1 MNHEY and CDR2 SMNVEV (reference sequence). This CDR3 is 15 amino acids long. CDR3 amino acids: CASKRLGTVQETQYF. Written as DNA, the CDR3 is TGTGCCAGCAAGCGCCTTGGGACAGTTCAAGAGACCCAGTACTTC.

This clonotype came up many times. CDR3 in amino acids: CASSQETTHIPDTQYF. Written as DNA, the CDR3 is TGCGCCAGCAGCCAAGAGACAACCCATATCCCTGATACGCAGTATTTT. The V gene is TRBV4-3, the J gene TRBJ2-3; D remains ambiguous. CDR1 is LGHNA and CDR2 is YSLEER in the germline V gene. V lost 0 bases, J lost 6 bases, and 16 bases lay in between. This CDR3 region has 16 residues.

This clonotype was observed many times. V gene TRBV20-1 combines with J gene TRBJ2-3, with 12 positions matching TRBD2. The CDR3 totals 15 residues. CDR1 is DFQATT, CDR2 SNEGSKA, per germline (reference sequence). Losses at the gene ends were 1 base for V and 4 bases for J; bases not matched to a gene: 3. The CDR3 nucleotides are TGCAGTGCTAGAGTTGCTAGCGGGAGGGCAGATACGCAGTATTTT. As protein: CSARVASGRADTQYF.

In regard to this clonotype: This may be a read error: a much more frequent sequence differs by one nucleotide. The V call is TRBV6-5, the J call TRBJ1-4; 7 bases align to TRBD1. CDR1 is MNHEY and CDR2 is SVGAGI in the germline V gene. The CDR3 contains 15 residues. DNA for the CDR3: TGTGCCAGCAGTCCCTATAAGGGGGCTAATGAAAAACGGTTTTTT. This sequence encodes CASSPYKGANEKRFF.

This clonotype was seen many times. V usage is TRBV5-5 and J usage is TRBJ2-7, with TRBD1 matching 9 bases. This CDR3 region has 15 residues. V trimming: 4 bases; J trimming: 7 bases; junction bases outside the gene matches: 12. Germline CDR1 is SGHKS and CDR2 is YYEKEE (reference sequence). This CDR3 is CASSRDRDRAREQYF. CDR3 DNA: TGTGCCAGCAGCCGTGACCGGGACAGGGCCCGTGAGCAGTACTTC.

As regards this clonotype: It may be a read error: a sequence one base away is much more abundant. The chain has TRBV10-3 and TRBJ2-2, with D perhaps TRBD2 (5 bases). Between the trimmed V and J ends, which lost 6 bases and 4 bases, there was a span of 18 bases. The germline V gene encodes CDR1 ENHRY and CDR2 SYGVKD. The CDR3 extends over 16 amino acids. CDR3 protein: CAISEECWESTGELFF. The CDR3 bases are TGTGCCATCAGCGAGGAGTGTTGGGAGAGCACCGGGGAGCTGTTTTTT.

The CDR3 DNA sequence: TGTGCCAGCAGCCAAGGACAGGGCAAATATAGCAATCAGCCCCAGCATTTT. Protein: CASSQGQGKYSNQPQHF. This chain connects TRBV7-2 to TRBJ1-5; the match to TRBD1 covers 8 bases. Germline values: CDR1 SGHTA, CDR2 FQGNSA. Trimming removed 5 bases from V and 0 bases from J; junction bases left unmatched: 9. The length of the CDR3 is 17 residues. The full variable domain, in which reference TRBV7-2 and TRBJ1-5 provide the parts outside the CDR3, is GAGVSQSPSNKVTEKGKDVELRCDPISGHTALYWYRQSLGQGLEFLIYFQGNSAPDKSGLPSDRFSAERTGGSVSTLTIQRTQQEDSAVYLCASSQGQGKYSNQPQHFGDGTRLSIL.

This clonotype has a count of ten or more. The chain has TRBV20-1 and TRBJ1-1; no clear D. The CDR3 is made up of 14 amino acids. The germline V gene has CDR1 DFQATT and CDR2 SNEGSKA (reference sequence). The germline V and J ends were trimmed by 5 bases and 0 bases, with 13 bases remaining between them. Here the CDR3 reads CSARPGDMNTEAFF. CDR3 DNA sequence: TGCAGTGCTCGTCCGGGAGACATGAACACTGAAGCTTTCTTT.